These T cell receptor beta chains were read from a single sample in a study of shared clonotypes between healthy human individuals. Repertoires were generated with immunoSEQ multiplex PCR, while TCRdb's copy carries only in-frame clones and drops some. The sample holds around 2,000,000 clones, 95% seen once. Input material: naive CD4+ T cells sorted from blood. The origin of the receptors is a man aged 18-30 years in good health. CDR3s include the opening cysteine and the closing phenylalanine or tryptophan.

V gene: TRBV7-3
J gene: TRBJ2-3
CDR3 protein: CASSPSSGRSTDTQYF

V gene: TRBV29-1
J gene: TRBJ1-1
CDR3 protein: CSVVGAEAFF

V gene: TRBV15
J gene: TRBJ2-5
CDR3 protein: CATSRDWATQYF

V gene: TRBV7-8
J gene: TRBJ2-5
CDR3 protein: CASSLRAGTSLAQTQYF

V gene: TRBV18
J gene: TRBJ2-5
CDR3 protein: CASSPMPKTQYF

V gene: TRBV7-9
J gene: TRBJ1-1
CDR3 protein: CASSPGVRNTEAFF

V gene: TRBV6-5
J gene: TRBJ1-1
CDR3 protein: CASTGVNTEAFF

V gene: TRBV5-4
J gene: TRBJ2-2
CDR3 protein: CASSLADPNTGELFF

V gene: TRBV18
J gene: TRBJ1-5
CDR3 protein: CASSPWASPSNQPQHF

V gene: TRBV7-9
J gene: TRBJ2-7
CDR3 protein: CASSPSPALYEQYF

V gene: TRBV5-6
J gene: TRBJ2-3
CDR3 protein: CASSLVPDTQYF

V gene: TRBV7-9
J gene: TRBJ2-7
CDR3 protein: CASSLSTGTVEQYF

V gene: TRBV7-2
J gene: TRBJ2-7
CDR3 protein: CASSLTVTSGPYYEQYF

V gene: TRBV6-5
J gene: TRBJ2-7
CDR3 protein: CASSYSGGKTYEQYF

V gene: TRBV6-1
J gene: TRBJ1-5
CDR3 protein: CASSSDHGQPQHF

V gene: TRBV10-3
J gene: TRBJ2-1
CDR3 protein: CAIRPSVTSGGAGSYNEQFF

V gene: TRBV19
J gene: TRBJ1-1
CDR3 protein: CASSVRASTEAFF

V gene: TRBV18
J gene: TRBJ2-7
CDR3 protein: CASSPSTARLYEQYF

V gene: TRBV30
J gene: TRBJ1-1
CDR3 protein: CAMDRGKNTEAFF

V gene: TRBV28
J gene: TRBJ1-2
CDR3 protein: CASSLGMGVSYTF

V gene: TRBV4-1
J gene: TRBJ2-3
CDR3 protein: CASSQELRQRGTDTQYF

V gene: TRBV7-2
J gene: TRBJ2-7
CDR3 protein: CASRTSVAKGNDEQYF

V gene: TRBV2
J gene: TRBJ2-7
CDR3 protein: CATQASAHEQYF

V gene: TRBV14
J gene: TRBJ1-2
CDR3 protein: CASSQVGPGSPYGYTF

V gene: TRBV6-1
J gene: TRBJ2-5
CDR3 protein: CASSSPGQDQETQYF

V gene: TRBV18
J gene: TRBJ2-3
CDR3 protein: CASSPTTGISTDTQYF

V gene: TRBV19
J gene: TRBJ1-1
CDR3 protein: CASSRDSLNTEAFF

V gene: TRBV19
J gene: TRBJ1-2
CDR3 protein: CASSAEGSWGYTF

V gene: TRBV9
J gene: TRBJ2-3
CDR3 protein: CASSRRWTSGAGDTQYF

V gene: TRBV7-9
J gene: TRBJ1-5
CDR3 protein: CASNLRGGNQPQHF

V gene: TRBV18
J gene: TRBJ1-5
CDR3 protein: CASSPTFREPQHF

V gene: TRBV20-1
J gene: TRBJ2-7
CDR3 protein: CSASGIYEQYF

V gene: TRBV7-2
J gene: TRBJ1-5
CDR3 protein: CASSPGQGRPQHF

V gene: TRBV4-2
J gene: TRBJ1-6
CDR3 protein: CASSQEPGPNNSPLHF

V gene: TRBV27
J gene: TRBJ1-5
CDR3 protein: CASSLLAGEPNQPQHF

V gene: TRBV5-4
J gene: TRBJ1-6
CDR3 protein: CASSFQDRVTSPLHF

V gene: TRBV19
J gene: TRBJ2-7
CDR3 protein: CASRQLAGDYEQYF

V gene: TRBV6-5
J gene: TRBJ1-6
CDR3 protein: CASRIGSYNSPLHF